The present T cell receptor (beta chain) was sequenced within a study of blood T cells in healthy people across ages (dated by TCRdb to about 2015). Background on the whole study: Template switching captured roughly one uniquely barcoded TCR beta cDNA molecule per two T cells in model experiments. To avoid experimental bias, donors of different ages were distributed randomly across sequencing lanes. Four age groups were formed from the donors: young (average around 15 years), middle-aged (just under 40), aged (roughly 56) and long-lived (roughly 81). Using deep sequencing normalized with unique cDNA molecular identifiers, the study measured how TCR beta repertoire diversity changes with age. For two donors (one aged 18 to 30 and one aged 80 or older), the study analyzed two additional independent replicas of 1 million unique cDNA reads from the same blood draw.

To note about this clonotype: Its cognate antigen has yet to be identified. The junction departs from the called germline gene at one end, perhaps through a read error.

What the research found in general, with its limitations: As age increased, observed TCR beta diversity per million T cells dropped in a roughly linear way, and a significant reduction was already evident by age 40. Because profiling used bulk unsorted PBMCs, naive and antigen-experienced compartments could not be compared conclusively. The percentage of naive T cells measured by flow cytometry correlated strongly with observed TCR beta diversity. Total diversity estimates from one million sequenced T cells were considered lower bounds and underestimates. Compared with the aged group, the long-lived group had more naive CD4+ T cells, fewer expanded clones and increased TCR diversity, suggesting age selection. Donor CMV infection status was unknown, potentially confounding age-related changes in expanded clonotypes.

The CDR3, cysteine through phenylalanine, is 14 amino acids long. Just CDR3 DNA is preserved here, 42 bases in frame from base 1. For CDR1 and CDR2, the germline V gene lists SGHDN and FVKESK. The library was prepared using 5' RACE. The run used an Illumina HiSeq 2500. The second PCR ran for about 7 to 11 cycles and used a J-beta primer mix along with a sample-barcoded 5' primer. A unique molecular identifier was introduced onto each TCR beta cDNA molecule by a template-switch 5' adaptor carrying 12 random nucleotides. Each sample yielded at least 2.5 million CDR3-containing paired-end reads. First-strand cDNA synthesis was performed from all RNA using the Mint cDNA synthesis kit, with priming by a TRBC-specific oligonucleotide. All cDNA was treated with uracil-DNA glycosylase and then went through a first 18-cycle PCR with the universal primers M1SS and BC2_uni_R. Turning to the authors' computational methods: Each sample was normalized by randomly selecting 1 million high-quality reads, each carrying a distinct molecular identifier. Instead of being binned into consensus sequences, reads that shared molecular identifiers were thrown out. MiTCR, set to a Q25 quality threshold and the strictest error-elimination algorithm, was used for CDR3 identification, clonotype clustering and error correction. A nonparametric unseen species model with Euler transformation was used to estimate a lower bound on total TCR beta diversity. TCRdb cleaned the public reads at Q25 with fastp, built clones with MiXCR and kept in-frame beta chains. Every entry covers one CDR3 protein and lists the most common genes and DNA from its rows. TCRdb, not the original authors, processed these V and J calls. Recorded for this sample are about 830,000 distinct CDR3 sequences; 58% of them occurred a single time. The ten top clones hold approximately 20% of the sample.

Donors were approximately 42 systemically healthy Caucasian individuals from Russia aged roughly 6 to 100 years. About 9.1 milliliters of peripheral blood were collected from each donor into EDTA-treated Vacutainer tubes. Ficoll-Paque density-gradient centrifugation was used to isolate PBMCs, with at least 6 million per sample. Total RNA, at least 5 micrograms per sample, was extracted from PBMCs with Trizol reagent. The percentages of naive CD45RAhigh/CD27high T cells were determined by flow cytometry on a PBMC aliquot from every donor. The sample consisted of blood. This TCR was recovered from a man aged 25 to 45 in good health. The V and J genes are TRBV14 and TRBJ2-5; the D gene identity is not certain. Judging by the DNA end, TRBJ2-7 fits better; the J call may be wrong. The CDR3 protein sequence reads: CASSQQMGNYEQYF. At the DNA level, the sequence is TGCGCCAGCAGCCAACAGATGGGGAACTACGAGCAGTACTTC.